The 32 T cell receptor beta chains reported below all come from one sample, sequenced in a study of shared clonotypes between healthy human individuals. Produced via immunoSEQ multiplex PCR; TCRdb's table is partial and in-frame only. The data show about 500,000 clones, 60% to 80% seen once. The sequenced sample was PBMCs. The receptors were gathered from a woman aged 40 to 55 in good health. Some clones in this sample may be carry-over from other donors' samples.

The V call is TRBV25-1, the J call TRBJ2-7; maybe TRBD1 (6 bases). The CDR3 is made up of 16 amino acids. CDR1 MGHDK and CDR2 SYGVNS come from the germline V gene. V lost 4 bases to trimming and J lost 0 bases, with 16 bases between them. Written as DNA, the CDR3 is TGTGCCAGCAGTGCTAGGGGCCAGGGACACTCCTACGAGCAGTACTTC. Translated, it gives CASSARGQGHSYEQYF.

Ten or more counts support this clone. This specimen includes other DNA sequences encoding the same CDR3. This chain joins TRBV6-6 and TRBJ2-7, with D perhaps TRBD1 (5 bases). Trimming shortened V by 10 bases and J by 3 bases, and 16 bases separated the two germline ends. The CDR3 totals 13 residues. Germline CDR1 MNHNY, CDR2 SVGAGI (reference sequence). CDR3 sequence: CAITQQEIYEQYF. Here the CDR3 DNA reads TGTGCCATCACACAACAGGAGATCTACGAGCAGTACTTC.

A remark on this clone: It differs at one base from a far larger clone, so likely a read error. The chain uses TRBV2 and TRBJ2-7, with 11 bases fitting TRBD2. This CDR3 is built from 16 residues. In germline, CDR1 is SNHLY, CDR2 FYNNEI. CDR3 protein: CASKGLAVTDSYEQCF. The CDR3 DNA reads as TGTGCCAGTAAGGGACTAGCGGTAACTGACTCCTACGAGCAGTGCTTC.

Comment on this clone: This sequence is one base from a far larger clone and is likely a read error. Without the conserved terminal phenylalanine or tryptophan, this CDR3 likely stems from a read error. This chain joins TRBV20-1 and TRBJ1-2; D is unresolved. This CDR3 comprises 11 residues. Germline V lookup: CDR1 DFQATT, CDR2 SNEGSKA (reference sequence). Deletions cut 4 bases from V and 5 bases from J, with 8 bases between. CDR3 sequence reads: CSATGRYGYTY. The CDR3 bases are TGCAGTGCTACCGGACGGTATGGCTACACCTAC.

The chain recombines TRBV13 with TRBJ2-4, with D hard to call. CDR1 PRHDT and CDR2 FYEKMQ come from the germline V gene (reference sequence). V dropped 2 bases and J dropped 6 bases, with 8 bases sitting between them. The CDR3 consists of 13 residues. In DNA, the CDR3 is TGTGCCAGCAGCTTACGCGACCCAAACATTCAGTACTTC. Protein: CASSLRDPNIQYF.

V usage is TRBV7-2 and J usage is TRBJ2-1; a possible D gene is TRBD2 (6 bases). V shed 1 base and J shed 0 bases, with 7 bases lying between them. Germline V gene sequence: CDR1 SGHTA, CDR2 FQGNSA. This CDR3 contains 15 residues. CDR3 loop: CASSLGGNSYNEQFF. The CDR3 DNA follows: TGTGCCAGCAGCTTAGGCGGGAACTCCTACAATGAGCAGTTCTTC.

The CDR3: CASSEEASASYEQYF. For the CDR3, the DNA is TGTGCCAGCAGTGAAGAGGCTAGCGCCTCCTACGAGCAGTACTTC. The chain couples TRBV6-1 to TRBJ2-7; D is possibly TRBD2 (6 bases). The CDR3 spans 15 residues. Germline values: CDR1 MNHNS, CDR2 SASEGT. V was shortened by 1 base and J by 0 bases, with 10 bases between the two germline ends.

The chain has TRBV5-6 and TRBJ1-2; D remains unclear. CDR1 and CDR2 from the germline V gene are SGHDT and YYEEEE. V was clipped by 4 bases and J by 4 bases, with 8 bases between them. This CDR3 is 12 amino acids long. CDR3 bases: TGTGCCAGCAGCGGCAACCTCTATGGCTACACCTTC. It translates to CASSGNLYGYTF.

This clone was counted once. The chain combines TRBV7-9 with TRBJ2-7; D may be TRBD2 (6 bases). Germline assignment: CDR1 SEHNR and CDR2 FQNEAQ (reference sequence). Trimming took off 5 bases at V and 7 bases at J, with 15 bases between the two ends. This CDR3 has 13 residues. CDR3 sequence (DNA): TGTGCCAGCAGCCGGATAGCTGGGGGGGAGCAGTACTTC. It is translated as CASSRIAGGEQYF.

The V gene is TRBV6-5, the J gene TRBJ1-1; no firm D call. V shed 0 bases and J shed 0 bases, with 11 bases lying between them. This CDR3 is built from 16 residues. The germline V gene encodes CDR1 MNHEY and CDR2 SVGAGI. The CDR3 spells CASSYSLDLMNTEAFF. CDR3 nucleotides: TGTGCCAGCAGTTACTCGCTGGACCTCATGAACACTGAAGCTTTCTTT.

This clone was seen at least ten times. Other DNA sequences in the same sample also yield this CDR3. V is TRBV5-1 and J is TRBJ2-3; D is possibly TRBD1 or TRBD2 (5 bases each). Germline CDR1 is SGHRS and CDR2 is YFSETQ. V was shortened by 9 bases and J by 6 bases, with 20 bases between the two germline ends. This CDR3 comprises 14 residues. This CDR3 is CATAVTDSGDTQYF. CDR3 coding DNA: TGCGCCACCGCAGTGACGGACTCAGGGGATACGCAGTATTTT.

V usage is TRBV9 and J usage is TRBJ2-2; possibly TRBD1 for D (6 bases). V lost 0 bases and J 5 bases, leaving 17 bases between the germline ends. The germline V gene encodes CDR1 SGDLS and CDR2 YYNGEE. The CDR3 extends over 17 amino acids. CDR3 in amino acids: CASSVAPVVGGTGELFF. The CDR3 DNA is TGTGCCAGCAGCGTAGCCCCGGTGGTAGGGGGTACCGGGGAGCTGTTTTTT.

The chain recombines TRBV6-1 with TRBJ2-2; D possibly corresponds to TRBD1 (5 bases). The CDR3 loop spans 17 amino acids. With 3 bases removed from V and 6 bases from J, the gap between germline ends came to 20 bases. Germline loops: CDR1 MNHNS, CDR2 SASEGT. The CDR3 region is CASSDQRVTAWAGELFF. CDR3 DNA sequence: TGTGCCAGCAGTGACCAAAGGGTGACAGCATGGGCCGGGGAGCTGTTTTTT.

This clone was seen a few times. The chain employs TRBV30 and TRBJ2-5; D tentatively reads TRBD1 or TRBD2 (5 bases each). Germline V gene data show CDR1 as GTSNPN and CDR2 as SVGIG (reference sequence). The CDR3 covers 13 residues. V was trimmed by 0 bases and J by 9 bases, leaving 14 bases between them. DNA of the CDR3: TGTGCCTGGAGTGTGGGACCCCAAAGGGCCCAGTACTTC. Translation gives CAWSVGPQRAQYF.

The V and J genes are TRBV30 and TRBJ2-7, with no clear D. The germline CDR1 and CDR2 sequences are GTSNPN and SVGIG (reference sequence). The length of the CDR3 is 14 residues. Trimming removed 0 bases from V and 0 bases from J, with 9 bases in between. In DNA, the CDR3 is TGTGCCTGGAGTGTTGCGAGCCACTCCTACGAGCAGTACTTC. Protein sequence: CAWSVASHSYEQYF.

The V gene is TRBV30, the J gene TRBJ2-5, with 9 positions matching TRBD1. The ends lost 8 bases at V and 4 bases at J; junction bases unmatched: 8. The CDR3 totals 13 residues. Looked up from germline, CDR1 is GTSNPN and CDR2 is SVGIG (reference sequence). The CDR3, as DNA: TGTGCCGGCGGGACAGGGAGGGCAGAGACCCAGTACTTC. Its translation: CAGGTGRAETQYF.

This clone was detected only a few times. The V call is TRBV10-3, the J call TRBJ2-2; the D gene could be TRBD1 or TRBD2 (5 bases each). V was shortened by 6 bases and J by 4 bases, with 15 bases between the two germline ends. Germline V CDR1 and CDR2: ENHRY, SYGVKD. This CDR3 is 15 amino acids long. Written as DNA, the CDR3 is TGTGCCATCAGGTCGGGGCAGGGTGGCACCGGGGAGCTGTTTTTT. It is translated as CAIRSGQGGTGELFF.

This clone was counted once. V is TRBV6-1 and J is TRBJ2-7, with a tentative D call TRBD2 (5 bases). Germline values: CDR1 MNHNS, CDR2 SASEGT. The CDR3 runs to 12 residues. With 6 bases removed from V and 4 bases from J, the gap between germline ends came to 10 bases. The CDR3 reads CASSPGGYEQYF. The CDR3 coding sequence is TGTGCCAGCAGCCCCGGAGGATACGAGCAGTACTTC.

This clone was seen a few times. CDR3 region: CASRNTGDGEKLFF. The CDR3 region has the DNA TGTGCCAGCAGGAACACAGGGGATGGTGAAAAACTGTTTTTT. The chain recombines TRBV27 with TRBJ1-4; 7 bases map to TRBD1. The CDR3 is 14 residues long. Germline CDR1 and CDR2: MNHEY and SMNVEV (reference sequence). The J segment lost 7 bases and the V segment lost 6 bases, leaving 8 bases of the junction unmatched.

The chain has TRBV5-1 and TRBJ1-4; tentatively, D is TRBD1 (5 bases). V shed 2 bases and J shed 7 bases, with 9 bases lying between them. CDR1 is SGHRS, CDR2 YFSETQ, per germline. The CDR3 runs 13 residues. Here the CDR3 reads CASSFRDGEKLFF. The CDR3 DNA is TGCGCCAGCAGCTTCCGGGACGGTGAAAAACTGTTTTTT.

This clone was counted between two and nine times. This chain joins TRBV4-2 and TRBJ2-7; 12 bases fit TRBD2. The CDR3 runs to 17 residues. Germline V lookup: CDR1 LGHNA, CDR2 YNFKEQ. Losses at the gene ends were 1 base for V and 1 base for J; bases not matched to a gene: 5. As DNA, the CDR3 is TGTGCCAGCAGCCAAGGGACTAGCGGGGTTTTATCCTACGAGCAGTACTTC. Its translation: CASSQGTSGVLSYEQYF.

The J gene is TRBJ2-5, the V gene TRBV9; 8 nucleotides align to TRBD1. The end of the DNA aligns better with TRBJ2-7, so the J call may be wrong. Germline CDR1 and CDR2: SGDLS and YYNGEE. The CDR3 totals 15 residues. CDR3 nucleotide sequence: TGTGCCAGCAGCCCCTGGACAGGGCGTAACTACGAGCAGTACTTC. Translation: CASSPWTGRNYEQYF.

This clone was seen only a few times. The V and J genes are TRBV4-2 and TRBJ2-7; possibly TRBD2 for D (7 bases). The CDR3 loop spans 17 amino acids. Between the trimmed V and J ends, which lost 3 bases and 4 bases, there was a span of 22 bases. From germline, CDR1 is LGHNA and CDR2 YNFKEQ. In DNA, the CDR3 is TGTGCCAGCAGCCACCGGGGGCGGGGGAGCGCATATTACGAGCAGTACTTC. Translating gives CASSHRGRGSAYYEQYF.

This chain joins TRBV2 and TRBJ1-1; D is possibly TRBD1 (6 bases). Germline CDR1 SNHLY, CDR2 FYNNEI. Deletions cut 8 bases from V and 2 bases from J, with 18 bases between. The CDR3 has 15 amino acids. DNA for the CDR3: TGTGCCAGCCCCTGGAGGGGGGGCTTCAACACTGAAGCTTTCTTT. This encodes CASPWRGGFNTEAFF.

V usage is TRBV10-2 and J usage is TRBJ2-2, with a possible D match to TRBD1 (7 bases). The germline gives CDR1 WSHSY, CDR2 SAAADI. V lost 7 bases, J lost 8 bases, and 14 bases lay in between. CDR3 length: 13 residues. The CDR3 loop reads CASTSRGAGELFF. The CDR3 nucleotides are TGCGCCAGCACCTCCAGGGGGGCTGGGGAGCTGTTTTTT.

The rearrangement uses TRBV7-3 and TRBJ2-3; weak D call: TRBD2 (6 bases). CDR1 SGHTA and CDR2 FQGTGA come from the germline V gene. V dropped 3 bases and J dropped 4 bases, with 11 bases sitting between them. The CDR3 covers 14 residues. CDR3: CASSFGREADTQYF. CDR3 in DNA: TGTGCCAGCAGCTTCGGCAGGGAGGCAGATACGCAGTATTTT.

The chain recombines TRBV7-8 with TRBJ1-5, with 9 bases lining up with TRBD1. J lost 4 bases, V lost 5 bases, and 12 bases had no gene match. The CDR3 is made up of 17 amino acids. The germline CDR1 and CDR2 sequences are SGHVS and FQNEAQ. CDR3 bases: TGTGCCAGCAGCCTTCCCGAACGGACAGGGGTAAATCAGCCCCAGCATTTT. Protein sequence: CASSLPERTGVNQPQHF.

The chain links TRBV27 to TRBJ1-5; 8 bases map to TRBD1. The CDR3 is 15 residues long. Germline V lookup: CDR1 MNHEY, CDR2 SMNVEV (reference sequence). V shed 4 bases and J 0 bases; nucleotides not matched to a gene: 2. As DNA, the CDR3 is TGTGCCAGCAGTTACAGGGGGGGTAGCAATCAGCCCCAGCATTTT. It yields the protein CASSYRGGSNQPQHF.

The chain joins TRBV2 to TRBJ2-1; a possible D gene is TRBD2 (5 bases). Per germline, CDR1 SNHLY and CDR2 FYNNEI. The germline V and J ends were trimmed by 7 bases and 6 bases, with 22 bases remaining between them. The CDR3 spans 16 residues. The CDR3: CASTAPAGGPSNEQFF. The CDR3 region has the DNA TGTGCCAGCACCGCACCCGCCGGCGGGCCGAGCAATGAGCAGTTCTTC.

The chain has TRBV30 and TRBJ1-5; 7 bases line up with TRBD1. V gave up 1 base and J gave up 3 bases; unmatched junction bases: 9. Germline CDR1 reads GTSNPN; CDR2 reads SVGIG (reference sequence). CDR3 length: 16 residues. CDR3 in amino acids: CAWSDTVQGNNQPQHF. CDR3 sequence (DNA): TGTGCCTGGAGTGACACGGTACAGGGGAACAATCAGCCCCAGCATTTT.

The gene calls are TRBV4-2 and TRBJ2-1; D is ambiguous. This CDR3 spans 16 amino acids. The V gene lost 1 base and the J gene lost 1 base, with 11 bases spanning the gap. Germline V lookup: CDR1 LGHNA, CDR2 YNFKEQ. This CDR3 reads CASSQAYSQSYNEQFF. The CDR3, as DNA: TGTGCCAGCAGCCAAGCATATAGCCAGTCCTACAATGAGCAGTTCTTC.

On this clone: A much larger clone lies one base from this, so it may be a read error. The chain uses TRBV29-1 and TRBJ2-7; 7 bases line up with TRBD2. The germline gives CDR1 SQVTM, CDR2 ANQGSEA. This CDR3 has 14 residues. V was clipped by 7 bases and J by 4 bases; unmatched bases: 13. The CDR3 sequence: CSAYTSEAQYEQYF. In nucleotides, the CDR3 is TGCAGCGCCTACACTAGCGAGGCACAATACGAGCAGTACTTC.